One sample yielded the 11 T cell receptor beta chains listed below, sequenced in a study of PD-L1 blockade in urothelial cancer. Indicated time point: pretreatment peripheral blood. Measured with immunoSEQ multiplex PCR; TCRdb has only the in-frame clones, and not every one. The profile shows under 80,000 clones, roughly 80% of them singletons. Sample: PBMCs, taken around atezolizumab (anti-PD-L1) treatment. The receptors stem from a man aged 65 to 85 with urothelial cancer.

The chain recombines TRBV29-1 with TRBJ2-3; a weak D match, TRBD2 (6 bases). Germline V gene data show CDR1 as SQVTM and CDR2 as ANQGSEA. V dropped 1 base and J dropped 3 bases, with 14 bases sitting between them. The CDR3 loop spans 15 amino acids. CDR3: CSVEGSGRITDTQYF. For the CDR3, the DNA is TGCAGCGTTGAAGGGTCAGGGAGGATAACAGATACGCAGTATTTT.

V and J are TRBV10-2 and TRBJ2-5, with a possible D match to TRBD1 (5 bases). This CDR3 contains 14 residues. Trimming cost V 3 bases and J 2 bases, with 10 bases left between them. CDR1 and CDR2 (germline): WSHSY, SAAADI. CDR3 bases: TGCGCCAGCAGTGAAAGGGGTAGACAAGAGACCCAGTACTTC. Translation: CASSERGRQETQYF.

This clone was found a few times. The chain recombines TRBV2 with TRBJ2-1; 9 positions match TRBD2. The germline gives CDR1 SNHLY, CDR2 FYNNEI. V dropped 1 base and J dropped 9; count of bases not matched to a gene: 7. The CDR3 loop spans 15 amino acids. The CDR3 is CASSEGRGGHSEQFF. DNA for the CDR3: TGTGCCAGCAGTGAAGGGCGGGGGGGCCATTCTGAGCAGTTCTTC.

The chain joins TRBV15 to TRBJ2-7; 7 bases match TRBD1. Trimming took 0 bases from V and 7 from J; bases not matched to a gene: 9. CDR1 LNHNV and CDR2 YYDKDF come from the germline V gene (reference sequence). The CDR3 consists of 15 residues. Here the CDR3 reads CATSRDRYRGNEQYF. The CDR3 DNA follows: TGTGCCACCAGCAGAGATCGGTACAGGGGAAATGAGCAGTACTTC.

This CDR3 is CASSLTHSPNYGYTF. The CDR3 DNA reads as TGTGCCAGCAGCTTAACCCATAGCCCGAACTATGGCTACACCTTC. The gene calls are TRBV7-2 and TRBJ1-2; D is undetermined. Between the trimmed V and J ends, which lost 2 bases and 2 bases, there was a span of 12 bases. This CDR3 is 15 amino acids long. The V gene's germline CDR1 is SGHTA and CDR2 FQGNSA.

CDR3 bases: TGTGCCAGCGGGGAGCCCGGGGCAGATACGCAGTATTTT. Its protein is CASGEPGADTQYF. This chain joins TRBV9 and TRBJ2-3, with TRBD2 as a possible D gene (5 bases). Germline CDR1 SGDLS, CDR2 YYNGEE. Trimming pared 7 bases from V and 4 bases from J, leaving 13 bases between. CDR3 length: 13 amino acids.

The chain is built from TRBV6-1 and TRBJ1-1; TRBD1 aligns across 7 bases. Germline CDR1 reads MNHNS; CDR2 reads SASEGT. The CDR3 is 15 residues long. Trimming at V came to 3 bases and at J to 1 base, leaving 5 bases not matched to a gene. Here the CDR3 reads CASSDLGQANTEAFF. In DNA, the CDR3 is TGTGCCAGCAGTGATCTAGGACAGGCGAACACTGAAGCTTTCTTT.

The chain is built from TRBV5-4 and TRBJ2-2, with 12 bases matching TRBD1. The CDR3 extends over 15 amino acids. CDR1 and CDR2 from the germline V gene are SGHNT and YYREEE (reference sequence). V shed 4 bases and J 6 bases; nucleotides not matched to a gene: 4. This CDR3 reads CASSPGQGASGELFF. The CDR3 bases are TGTGCCAGCAGCCCGGGACAGGGGGCCTCCGGGGAGCTGTTTTTT.

The chain has TRBV7-2 and TRBJ2-3; the D gene is possibly TRBD2 (5 bases). Trimming took 1 base from V and 5 from J, leaving 10 bases between them. CDR3 length: 14 amino acids. Germline values: CDR1 SGHTA, CDR2 FQGNSA. CDR3 DNA: TGTGCCAGCAGCTTAGGAGGGCCCCTAGATACGCAGTATTTT. This sequence encodes CASSLGGPLDTQYF.

The chain employs TRBV19 and TRBJ1-3, with D maybe TRBD1 (5 bases). The V gene lost 5 bases and the J gene lost 4 bases, with 12 bases spanning the gap. Germline lookup yields CDR1 LNHDA and CDR2 SQIVND (reference sequence). This CDR3 spans 14 amino acids. The CDR3 sequence is CASSSTGAGNTIYF. The CDR3 bases are TGTGCCAGTAGTTCTACTGGGGCCGGAAACACCATATATTTT. Using reference TRBV19 and TRBJ1-3 for the parts outside the CDR3, the full variable domain is DGGITQSPKYLFRKEGQNVTLSCEQNLNHDAMYWYRQDPGQGLRLIYYSQIVNDFQKGDIAEGYSVSREKKESFPLTVTSAQKNPTAFYLCASSSTGAGNTIYFGEGSWLTVV.

This chain uses TRBV10-1 with TRBJ2-4; 8 bases agree with TRBD2. With 0 bases clipped from V and 0 bases from J, the junction kept 7 bases outside the gene matches. Germline CDR1 WNHNN, CDR2 SYGVQD (reference sequence). The CDR3 totals 18 residues. CDR3 nucleotides: TGCGCCAGCAGTGAGTCTAGCGGGAATACCTTAGCCAAAAACATTCAGTACTTC. Amino acid sequence: CASSESSGNTLAKNIQYF.